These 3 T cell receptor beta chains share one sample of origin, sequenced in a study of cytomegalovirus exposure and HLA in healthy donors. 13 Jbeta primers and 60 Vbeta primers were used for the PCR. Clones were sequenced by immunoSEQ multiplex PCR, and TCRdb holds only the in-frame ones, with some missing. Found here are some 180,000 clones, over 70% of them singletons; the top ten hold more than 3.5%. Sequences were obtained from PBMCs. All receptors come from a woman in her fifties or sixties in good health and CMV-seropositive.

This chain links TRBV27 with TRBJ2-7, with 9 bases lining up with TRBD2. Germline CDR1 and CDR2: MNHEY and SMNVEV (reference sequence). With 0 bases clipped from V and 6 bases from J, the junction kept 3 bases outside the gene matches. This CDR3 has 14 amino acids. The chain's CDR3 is CASSLSREGIEQYF. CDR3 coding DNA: TGTGCCAGCAGTTTATCGCGGGAGGGGATCGAGCAGTACTTC.

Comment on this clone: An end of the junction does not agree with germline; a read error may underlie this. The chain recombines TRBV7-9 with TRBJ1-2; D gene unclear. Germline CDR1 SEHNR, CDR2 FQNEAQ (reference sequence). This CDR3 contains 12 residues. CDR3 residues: CSSSYEYYGYTF. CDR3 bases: TGTTCCAGCAGCTACGAGTACTATGGCTACACCTTC.

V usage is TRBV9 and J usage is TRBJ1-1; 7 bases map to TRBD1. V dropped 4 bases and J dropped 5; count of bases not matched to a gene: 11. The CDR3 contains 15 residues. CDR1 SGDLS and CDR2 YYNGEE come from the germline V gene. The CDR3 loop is CASSPPTGVGTEAFF. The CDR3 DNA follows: TGTGCCAGCAGCCCACCCACAGGGGTCGGGACTGAAGCTTTCTTT.